This TCR beta chain was retrieved from a study of CD8+ T cells in alopecia areata. Study-level findings and limits: TCR sharing was clearer in mice than between patients, perhaps partly owing to patient HLA diversity. Normal scalp showed lower clonality than lesional scalp, especially alopecia totalis/universalis.

Worth noting for this clone: Its antigen is currently unknown. Gene names denote mouse genes.

Pooled cells of cutaneous lymph node origin were sorted on CD4, CD8alpha, NKG2D, NKG2ACE and other markers. Extracted RNA was reverse transcribed, and the resulting cDNA served as sequencing template. Profiled with immunoSEQ multiplex PCR; TCRdb holds only in-frame clones, not every one. The profile covers approximately 300,000 clones, none occurring a single time. Input material: CD4+ T cells sorted from a lymph node. The TCR sequence derives from a C3H/HeJ mouse with alopecia areata. The strain bears MHC haplotype H2-k.

The CDR3 sequence is CASGGPRRVDTGQLYF. The CDR3 bases that were read are TGTGCCAGCGGTGGCCCCCGGAGGGTTGACACCGGG. This rearrangement joins TRBV13-2 to TRBJ2-2; D is unresolved. The DNA ends 4 residues before the CDR3 does, and the rest of the CDR3 is filled in from the germline J gene. Trimming pared 3 bases from V and 3 bases from J, leaving 15 bases between. The CDR3 loop spans 16 amino acids. The V gene's germline CDR1 is NNHNN and CDR2 SYGAGS (reference sequence).